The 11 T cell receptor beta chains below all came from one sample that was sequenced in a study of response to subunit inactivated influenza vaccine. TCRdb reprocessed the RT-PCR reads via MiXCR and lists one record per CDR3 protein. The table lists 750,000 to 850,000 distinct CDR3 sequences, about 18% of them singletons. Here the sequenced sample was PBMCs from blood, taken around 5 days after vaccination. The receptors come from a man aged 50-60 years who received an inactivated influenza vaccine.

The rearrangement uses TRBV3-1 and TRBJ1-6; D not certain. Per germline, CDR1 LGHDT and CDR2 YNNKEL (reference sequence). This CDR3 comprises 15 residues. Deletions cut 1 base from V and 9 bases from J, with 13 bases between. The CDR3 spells CASSQADRLGSPLHF. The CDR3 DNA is TGTGCCAGCAGCCAAGCGGACCGACTGGGTTCACCCCTCCACTTT.

The CDR3 protein is CASSPRQEGEQYF. The CDR3 bases are TGTGCCAGCAGCCCAAGACAGGAGGGTGAGCAGTACTTC. J is TRBJ2-7 and V is TRBV11-2; D possibly matches TRBD1 or TRBD2 (6 bases each). CDR3 length equals 13 residues. The germline V gene has CDR1 SGHAT and CDR2 FQNNGV. Trimming took 5 bases from V and 7 from J, leaving 15 bases between them.

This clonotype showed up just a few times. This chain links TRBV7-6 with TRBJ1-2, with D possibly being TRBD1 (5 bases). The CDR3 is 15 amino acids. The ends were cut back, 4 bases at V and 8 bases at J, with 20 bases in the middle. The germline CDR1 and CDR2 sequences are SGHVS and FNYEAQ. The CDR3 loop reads CASSYNELGVGGYTF. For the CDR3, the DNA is TGTGCCAGCAGCTACAACGAACTAGGGGTGGGAGGCTACACCTTC.

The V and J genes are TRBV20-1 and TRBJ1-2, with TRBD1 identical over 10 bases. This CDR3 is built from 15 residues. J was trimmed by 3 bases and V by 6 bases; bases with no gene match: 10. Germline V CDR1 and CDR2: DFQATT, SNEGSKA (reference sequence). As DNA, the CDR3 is TGCAGTGCCACGACAGGGGGCGCAGTCGACTATGGCTACACCTTC. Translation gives CSATTGGAVDYGYTF.

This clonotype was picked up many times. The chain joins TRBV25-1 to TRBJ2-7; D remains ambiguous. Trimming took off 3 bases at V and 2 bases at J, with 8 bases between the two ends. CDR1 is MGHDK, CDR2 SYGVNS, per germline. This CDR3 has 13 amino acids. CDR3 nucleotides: TGTGCCAGCAGTGATCTCGGTACCTACGAGCAGTACTTC. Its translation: CASSDLGTYEQYF.

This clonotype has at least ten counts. CDR3 sequence (DNA): TGCGCCAGCAGTGAGTCCGGCGGAACCTACGAGCAGTACTTC. Translated: CASSESGGTYEQYF. The V and J genes are TRBV10-2 and TRBJ2-7; D is uncertain. The CDR3 totals 14 residues. Germline CDR1 is WSHSY and CDR2 is SAAADI. Trimming cost V 0 bases and J 2 bases, with 8 bases left between them.

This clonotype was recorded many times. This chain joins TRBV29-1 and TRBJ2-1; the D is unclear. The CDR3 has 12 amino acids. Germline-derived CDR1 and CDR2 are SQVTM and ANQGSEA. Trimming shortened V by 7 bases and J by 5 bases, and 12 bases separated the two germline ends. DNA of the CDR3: TGCAGCGACGAAGACCCCCACAATGAGCAGTTCTTC. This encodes CSDEDPHNEQFF.

The CDR3 loop is CASSDPGTGSTDTQYF. CDR3 sequence (DNA): TGTGCCAGCAGTGACCCCGGGACAGGGAGCACAGATACGCAGTATTTT. The genes are TRBV28 and TRBJ2-3, with TRBD1 matching 9 bases. After removal of 5 bases from V and 0 bases from J, the junction contained 6 bases not matched to a gene. This CDR3 has 16 residues. CDR1 and CDR2 (germline): MDHEN, SYDVKM.

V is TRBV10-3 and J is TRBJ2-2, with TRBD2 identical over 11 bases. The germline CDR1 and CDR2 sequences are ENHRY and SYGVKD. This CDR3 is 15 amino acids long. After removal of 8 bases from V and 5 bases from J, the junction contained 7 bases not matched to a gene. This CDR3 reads CAIGRTSGQTGELFF. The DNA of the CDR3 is TGTGCCATCGGAAGGACTAGCGGGCAAACCGGGGAGCTGTTTTTT.

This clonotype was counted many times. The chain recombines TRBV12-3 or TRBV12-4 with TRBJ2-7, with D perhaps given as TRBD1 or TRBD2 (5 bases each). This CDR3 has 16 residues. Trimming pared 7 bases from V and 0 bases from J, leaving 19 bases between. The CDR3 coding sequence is TGTGCCAGCAACGTTAGGGGATATGGGAGCTCCTACGAGCAGTACTTC. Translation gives CASNVRGYGSSYEQYF.

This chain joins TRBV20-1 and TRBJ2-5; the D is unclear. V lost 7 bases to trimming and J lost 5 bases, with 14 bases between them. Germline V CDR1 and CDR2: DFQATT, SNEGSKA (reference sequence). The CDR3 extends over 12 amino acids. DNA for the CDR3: TGCAGTGGGGTTGGGTGGCGGGAGACCCAGTACTTC. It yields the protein CSGVGWRETQYF.